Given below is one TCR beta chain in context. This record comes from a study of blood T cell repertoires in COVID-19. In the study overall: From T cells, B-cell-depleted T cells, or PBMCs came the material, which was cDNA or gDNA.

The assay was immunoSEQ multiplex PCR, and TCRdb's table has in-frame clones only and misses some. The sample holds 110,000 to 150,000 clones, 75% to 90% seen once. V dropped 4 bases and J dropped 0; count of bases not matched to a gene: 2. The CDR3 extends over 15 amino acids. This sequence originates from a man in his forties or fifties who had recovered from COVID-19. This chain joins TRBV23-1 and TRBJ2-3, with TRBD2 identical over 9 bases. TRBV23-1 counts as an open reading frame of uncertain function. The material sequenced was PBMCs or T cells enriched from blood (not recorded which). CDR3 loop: CASSPSGRSTDTQYF. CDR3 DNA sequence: TGCGCCAGCAGTCCAAGCGGGAGGAGCACAGATACGCAGTATTTT.